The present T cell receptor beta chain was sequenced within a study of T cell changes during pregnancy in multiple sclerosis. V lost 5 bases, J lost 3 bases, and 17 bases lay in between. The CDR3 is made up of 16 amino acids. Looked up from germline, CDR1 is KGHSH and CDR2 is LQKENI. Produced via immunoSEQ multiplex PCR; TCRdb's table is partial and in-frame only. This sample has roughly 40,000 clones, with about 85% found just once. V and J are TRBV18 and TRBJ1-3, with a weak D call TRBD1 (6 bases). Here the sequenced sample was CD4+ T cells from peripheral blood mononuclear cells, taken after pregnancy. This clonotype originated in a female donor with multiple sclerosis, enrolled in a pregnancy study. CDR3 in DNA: TGTGCCAGCTCAGCGACTTTGGACAGCTATGGAAACACCATATATTTT. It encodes CASSATLDSYGNTIYF.